This TCR beta chain was sequenced in a study of blood T cell repertoires in COVID-19. Study information: Sample material is recorded as cDNA or gDNA derived from T cells, B-cell-depleted T cells, or PBMCs.

Source study methods: Reference gene primer amplification gave nucleated cell count estimates. Data came from immunoSEQ multiplex PCR; TCRdb stores just in-frame clones and leaves some out. V, J and clone size were drawn from that table, and D and trimming were deduced from the DNA. The sample contains about 200,000 clones, 94% of which appear only once. V dropped 7 bases and J dropped 7 bases, with 16 bases sitting between them. The V gene's germline CDR1 is SQVTM and CDR2 ANQGSEA. CDR3 length: 13 amino acids. This chain links TRBV29-1 with TRBJ1-4, with a tentative D call TRBD1 (6 bases). The sample consisted of peripheral blood. The TCR sequence derives from a young man with COVID-19, enrolled during active disease. The chain's CDR3 is CSAKTGLGEKLFF. Here the CDR3 DNA reads TGCAGCGCAAAGACAGGCCTTGGTGAAAAACTGTTTTTT.